This TCR beta chain was found in a study of T cell changes during pregnancy in multiple sclerosis. Germline CDR1 reads SGHRS; CDR2 reads YFSETQ. The CDR3 sequence is 15 residues long. V dropped 2 bases and J dropped 4; count of bases not matched to a gene: 2. Clones were read by immunoSEQ multiplex PCR, and TCRdb kept only the in-frame ones, dropping some. Here the sample spans tens of thousands of clones, approximately 90% being singletons. In this sample, this clone turned up once. This sequence was found in a female donor in good health, enrolled as a control in a pregnancy study. This chain uses TRBV5-1 with TRBJ2-3, with 12 nucleotides matching TRBD2. The source was CD4+ T cells from peripheral blood mononuclear cells, collected in the second trimester of pregnancy. CDR3 bases: TGCGCCAGCAGCTTCTCTAGCGGGGGGGCAGATACGCAGTATTTT. It codes for CASSFSSGGADTQYF.